The subject of this entry is one T cell receptor (beta chain). Its antigen is not identified. Vbeta (60) and Jbeta (13) primers were used in the PCR. TCRdb's copy holds only in-frame clones and misses some; the assay was immunoSEQ multiplex PCR. The listing records more than 100,000 clones. The data originate from a study of cytomegalovirus exposure and HLA in healthy donors. Regarding the study as a whole: Later, an analysis showed that TCR beta chains associated with HLA were more clonally expanded than others that were equally common. Solely CMV serostatus was available to characterize immune exposure.

CDR1 SGHNT and CDR2 YYREEE come from the germline V gene (reference sequence). Trimming removed 4 bases from V and 3 bases from J; junction bases left unmatched: 15. The CDR3 consists of 17 residues. What was sequenced was PBMCs. This chain joins TRBV5-4 and TRBJ1-2; 7 bases are shared with TRBD1. This clonotype was obtained from a man aged 40-50 years in good health and CMV-seronegative. CDR3 amino acids: CASSPGTVSRKDYGYTF. The CDR3 DNA sequence: TGTGCCAGCAGCCCTGGGACAGTAAGTCGGAAGGACTATGGCTACACCTTC.